These T cell receptor beta chains were read from a single sample in a study of blood T cell repertoires in COVID-19. TCRdb's table, derived via immunoSEQ multiplex PCR, lists solely in-frame clones and lacks some. The sample contains around 100,000 clones, about 80% of which appear only once. Material for sequencing was peripheral blood. These TCRs come from a woman aged 40 to 49 with acute or convalescent COVID-19. Both conserved end residues are part of each CDR3. D genes are given only for firm matches. Clone size is stated in some rows and not others, as once, few, many or a class when expanded.

D	size	V	length	J	DNA	CDR3
-	-	TRBV5-4	14	TRBJ1-2	TGTGCCAGCAGCTTGGCCAGCCAACTGAGGGGCTACACCTTC	CASSLASQLRGYTF
-	-	TRBV11-2	12	TRBJ1-2	TGTGCCAGCAGCTCGCAGGGTACTGGCTACACCTTC	CASSSQGTGYTF
-	-	TRBV9	16	TRBJ1-6	TGTGCCAGCAGCCGATGGGAGGGACACCCAAATTCACCCCTCCACTTT	CASSRWEGHPNSPLHF
TRBD2	-	TRBV5-1	15	TRBJ2-1	TGCGCCAGCAGAACCGTAAGCGGGGCCTACAATGAGCAGTTCTTC	CASRTVSGAYNEQFF
-	-	TRBV6-5	12	TRBJ1-5	TGTGCCAGCACCGCTACCCCCCAGCCCCAGCATTTT	CASTATPQPQHF
TRBD1	-	TRBV7-9	13	TRBJ1-2	TGTGCCAGCAGCGACGACAGGGACTATGGCTACACCTTC	CASSDDRDYGYTF
-	-	TRBV6-4	13	TRBJ1-1	TGTGCCAGCAGTGAATCAGAGAACACTGAAGCTTTCTTT	CASSESENTEAFF
-	-	TRBV11-2	17	TRBJ1-1	TGTGCCAGCAGCTTATCCCGCTGGGAGGGATCGGGCACTGAAGCTTTCTTT	CASSLSRWEGSGTEAFF
-	few	TRBV7-9	14	TRBJ1-2	TGTGCCAGCAGCCGTTCAGGGGAGCCCTATGGCTACACCTTC	CASSRSGEPYGYTF
-	-	TRBV2	15	TRBJ2-3	TGTGCCAGCGGCCCGAGTTGGGCTAGCCCAGATACGCAGTATTTT	CASGPSWASPDTQYF
TRBD2	-	TRBV5-1	15	TRBJ2-1	TGCGCCAGCAGCTTGGTGGCGGGGGGGCGCGATGAGCAGTTCTTC	CASSLVAGGRDEQFF
-	few	TRBV30	14	TRBJ1-3	TGTGCCTGGAGTGTACAGGGTTTGGGAAACACCATATATTTT	CAWSVQGLGNTIYF
-	-	TRBV6-4	13	TRBJ1-1	TGTGCCAGCAGGAGACAACTGAACACTGAAGCTTTCTTT	CASRRQLNTEAFF
-	few	TRBV5-8	16	TRBJ1-3	TGTGCCAGCAGCTTGGTCTTCCCGAAGAGAGGAAACACCATATATTTT	CASSLVFPKRGNTIYF
TRBD2	once	TRBV9	19	TRBJ2-1	TGTGCCAGCAGCGTTTCCGGGACTAGCGGGGGGTCCTCCTACAATGAGCAGTTCTTC	CASSVSGTSGGSSYNEQFF
-	-	TRBV3-1/TRBV3-2	16	TRBJ2-1	TGTGCCAGCAGCCAAGTAAGGGGGGGCGGGTACAATGAGCAGTTCTTC	CASSQVRGGGYNEQFF
-	-	TRBV5-6	11	TRBJ1-2	-	CASSFGQGNTF
TRBD2	-	TRBV7-2	12	TRBJ2-1	TGTGCCAGCAGCCAAGTAGCGGGCACTGTGGTCTTC	CASSQVAGTVVF
TRBD1	-	TRBV4-2	16	TRBJ1-2	TGTGCCAGCAGCCGTTTGGGACAGGGGTCAGAGTATGGCTACACCTTC	CASSRLGQGSEYGYTF
-	-	TRBV19	16	TRBJ2-1	TGTGCCAGTAGATCTGGGGGACTTTCCCCGAGGGATGAGCAGTTCTTC	CASRSGGLSPRDEQFF
-	-	TRBV4-3	17	TRBJ1-2	TGCGCCAGCAGCCAAGCAGCTGTAGGCAGAGGGCTCTATGGCTACACCTTC	CASSQAAVGRGLYGYTF
-	-	TRBV5-1	12	TRBJ2-7	TGCGCCAGCAGTTTCGGCTCCTACGAGCAGTACTTC	CASSFGSYEQYF
-	once	TRBV7-3	13	TRBJ1-1	TGTGCCAGCAGCTTAACAGGACAGTCAGACTCCCTCTTT	CASSLTGQSDSLF
-	-	TRBV19	15	TRBJ1-2	TGTGCCAGTAGTGAAGACAGGAGCAACTTCTATGGCTACACCTTC	CASSEDRSNFYGYTF
TRBD1	-	TRBV5-6	13	TRBJ2-7	TGTGCCAGCAGCTTGGGTGGGACAGGGGGAGAGAACTTC	CASSLGGTGGENF